This T cell receptor beta chain was recovered during a study of PD-1 blockade in classical Hodgkin lymphoma. This clone is a singleton in its sample. Its antigen remains unidentified. Sequencing used immunoSEQ multiplex PCR; TCRdb keeps in-frame clones, though not all of them. The sample contains about 30,000 clones, under 70% of which appear only once. In every patient, relapse followed autologous stem cell transplantation, while exposure to brentuximab vedotin differed. Regarding the study as a whole: Patients starting nivolumab less than 1 year after ASCT had lower diversity and were excluded from later analyses. The study found complete responders had baseline diversity similar to newly diagnosed patients.

The clonotype was recovered from a human donor with classical Hodgkin lymphoma. Sequencing used peripheral blood mononuclear cells (PBMCs), obtained before the second cycle of nivolumab.

In nucleotides, the CDR3 is TGTGCCAGCACCCCCGGGGGGGCCAAAGAGACCCAGTACTTC. Amino acid sequence: CASTPGGAKETQYF. This chain joins TRBV5-4 and TRBJ2-5, with 8 bases lining up with TRBD2. The CDR3 is 14 amino acids. The junction had 7 bases not matched to a gene; V was cut back by 6 bases and J by 3 bases. In germline, CDR1 is SGHNT, CDR2 YYREEE (reference sequence).